This T cell receptor (beta chain) was retrieved from a study of PD-L1 blockade in urothelial cancer. As for the study in general: Blood analyses occurred 3 weeks (second dose) and 6 weeks post treatment start.

A spike-in of synthetic TCR analog templates was added to each PCR. Clones were read by immunoSEQ multiplex PCR, and TCRdb kept only the in-frame ones, dropping some. The sample shows 60,000 to 85,000 clones, roughly 87% of them seen only once. V was pared by 2 bases and J by 4 bases, with 13 bases between. Per germline, CDR1 SGHNT and CDR2 YENEEA. The CDR3 runs 15 residues. The rearrangement uses TRBV11-3 and TRBJ2-3; possibly TRBD1 for D (5 bases). The sample in question was PBMCs, obtained around atezolizumab (anti-PD-L1) treatment. The source of this sequence is a woman in her 70s with urothelial cancer. The CDR3 here is CASSLQGTVSDTQYF. The DNA of the CDR3 is TGTGCCAGCAGCTTACAGGGAACGGTTTCAGATACGCAGTATTTT.